This is a list of T cell receptor beta chains from one sample in a study of Ad26.COV2.S vaccination and SARS-CoV-2 variants. Produced via immunoSEQ multiplex PCR; TCRdb's table is partial and in-frame only. In the table there are roughly 410,000 clones, roughly 85% of which are singletons. This specimen was peripheral blood, taken in a trial of Ad26.COV2.S vaccine versus placebo. Source of these receptors: a person aged 18-60 years who received the Ad26.COV2.S COVID-19 vaccine or a placebo. The CDR3 runs from the conserved cysteine through the conserved F or W. Each record gives: V gene, D gene, J gene, clone size, CDR3 DNA, CDR3 protein. The D gene is left open where the match is weak. For some rows the clone size is stated as once, few or many, or as a class when expanded; others skip it.

v_call: TRBV4-1
d_call: .
j_call: TRBJ1-1
clone_size: .
cdr3_nt: TGCGCCAGCAGCCATGGGAAAGGGGTGGAGAACACTGAAGCTTTCTTT
cdr3_aa: CASSHGKGVENTEAFF

v_call: TRBV7-2
d_call: TRBD2
j_call: TRBJ2-7
clone_size: .
cdr3_nt: TGTGCCAGCAGCTTAGCTGGATGGGAGGGGCAGTACTTC
cdr3_aa: CASSLAGWEGQYF

v_call: TRBV5-1
d_call: TRBD1
j_call: TRBJ1-2
clone_size: .
cdr3_nt: TGCGCCAGCAGCTACACAGGGGGCGAGGTTCAAGGCTACACCTTC
cdr3_aa: CASSYTGGEVQGYTF

v_call: TRBV12-5
d_call: TRBD2
j_call: TRBJ2-3
clone_size: .
cdr3_nt: TGTGCTAGTGTTTTAGCGGGACTCACAGATACGCAGTATTTT
cdr3_aa: CASVLAGLTDTQYF

v_call: TRBV7-2
d_call: TRBD1
j_call: TRBJ1-2
clone_size: .
cdr3_nt: TGTGCCAGCAGCCGGGGTACAGGGGAATATGGCTACACCTTC
cdr3_aa: CASSRGTGEYGYTF

v_call: TRBV5-6
d_call: .
j_call: TRBJ1-2
clone_size: .
cdr3_nt: TGTGCCAGCAGCTTGGACTACAGCTATGGCTACACCTTC
cdr3_aa: CASSLDYSYGYTF

v_call: TRBV13
d_call: TRBD2
j_call: TRBJ2-2
clone_size: once
cdr3_nt: TGTGCCAGCAGCTTCTCGGCGGGGGGGCTGGACACCGGGGAGCTGTTTTTT
cdr3_aa: CASSFSAGGLDTGELFF

v_call: TRBV2
d_call: .
j_call: TRBJ1-1
clone_size: few
cdr3_nt: TGTGCCAGCACCATTGTTGGCGGCGAAGCTGAAGCTTTCTTT
cdr3_aa: CASTIVGGEAEAFF

v_call: TRBV7-3
d_call: .
j_call: TRBJ1-2
clone_size: .
cdr3_nt: TGTGCCAGCAGCTTTTCGGGGGCGGAAGGCTACACCTTC
cdr3_aa: CASSFSGAEGYTF

v_call: TRBV5-1
d_call: TRBD2
j_call: TRBJ2-7
clone_size: .
cdr3_nt: TGCGCCAGCAGCTCCTCTAGCGGGAGCACCTACGAGCAGTACTTC
cdr3_aa: CASSSSSGSTYEQYF

v_call: TRBV30
d_call: TRBD1
j_call: TRBJ1-1
clone_size: .
cdr3_nt: TGTGCCTGGAGGACAGGGGGAGGGAACACTGAAGCTTTCTTT
cdr3_aa: CAWRTGGGNTEAFF

v_call: TRBV3-1/TRBV3-2
d_call: .
j_call: TRBJ2-3
clone_size: .
cdr3_nt: TGTGCCAGCAGCCAAGATTTGAGACAGGGACTTGCAGATACGCAGTATTTT
cdr3_aa: CASSQDLRQGLADTQYF

v_call: TRBV5-1
d_call: .
j_call: TRBJ2-3
clone_size: .
cdr3_nt: TGCGCCAGCAGCTTGGGTGGGGCAGAATCCACAGATACGCAGTATTTT
cdr3_aa: CASSLGGAESTDTQYF

v_call: TRBV15
d_call: TRBD2
j_call: TRBJ2-5
clone_size: .
cdr3_nt: TGTGCCACCAGCAGAGTGGCTGGGGGGGCCCAGTACTTC
cdr3_aa: CATSRVAGGAQYF

v_call: TRBV4-2
d_call: .
j_call: TRBJ1-1
clone_size: few
cdr3_nt: TGTGCCAGCACCTTCACAGGGTACGCTGAAGCTTTCTTT
cdr3_aa: CASTFTGYAEAFF

v_call: TRBV27
d_call: TRBD2
j_call: TRBJ2-1
clone_size: .
cdr3_nt: TGTGCCAGCAGTTCCCTCCGGCTAGCGGGGGGGCCTGTTGAGCAGTTCTTC
cdr3_aa: CASSSLRLAGGPVEQFF

v_call: TRBV2
d_call: .
j_call: TRBJ1-6
clone_size: .
cdr3_nt: TGTGCCAGCAGTGAAGCCGACCCACACGGCCATAATTCACCCCTCCACTTT
cdr3_aa: CASSEADPHGHNSPLHF

v_call: TRBV7-3
d_call: TRBD2
j_call: TRBJ2-7
clone_size: .
cdr3_nt: TGTGCCAGCAGGAGACTAGCGGGAGAAAACTACGAGCAGTACTTC
cdr3_aa: CASRRLAGENYEQYF

v_call: TRBV7-9
d_call: .
j_call: TRBJ1-1
clone_size: once
cdr3_nt: TGTGCCAGCAGTCCGCCCTGGGGGGGCACTGAAGCTTTCTTT
cdr3_aa: CASSPPWGGTEAFF

v_call: TRBV7-3
d_call: .
j_call: TRBJ2-5
clone_size: .
cdr3_nt: TGTGCCAGCAGCCTCAGACTAGTAAGAGAGACCCAGTACTTC
cdr3_aa: CASSLRLVRETQYF

v_call: TRBV7-9
d_call: TRBD2
j_call: TRBJ2-5
clone_size: .
cdr3_nt: TGTGCCAGCAGCCCCGGACTAGCGGGGGTGTTCCAAGAGACCCAGTACTTC
cdr3_aa: CASSPGLAGVFQETQYF

v_call: TRBV5-1
d_call: .
j_call: TRBJ2-5
clone_size: .
cdr3_nt: TGCGCCAGCAGCTTGTTGGGGCGAGGAGAGACCCAGTACTTC
cdr3_aa: CASSLLGRGETQYF

v_call: TRBV20-1
d_call: .
j_call: TRBJ1-1
clone_size: .
cdr3_nt: TGCAGCGCCAATATGAACACTGAAGCTTTCTTT
cdr3_aa: CSANMNTEAFF

v_call: TRBV5-1
d_call: TRBD2
j_call: TRBJ2-7
clone_size: .
cdr3_nt: TGCGCCAGCAGCTTCGGAGCGGGAGCCGTAAACGAGCAGTACTTC
cdr3_aa: CASSFGAGAVNEQYF

v_call: TRBV14
d_call: .
j_call: TRBJ1-2
clone_size: few
cdr3_nt: TGTGCCAGCAGCCAACCTGGTTCGGGGAGCTATGGCTACACCTTC
cdr3_aa: CASSQPGSGSYGYTF

v_call: TRBV6-2/TRBV6-3
d_call: .
j_call: TRBJ1-2
clone_size: .
cdr3_nt: TGTGCCAGCAGTTACTCAACCTGGAACTATGGCTACACCTTC
cdr3_aa: CASSYSTWNYGYTF

v_call: TRBV14
d_call: TRBD1
j_call: TRBJ1-2
clone_size: .
cdr3_nt: TGTGCCAGCAGCCAAGTGGGACAGGGGGGTAACGACTATGGCTACACCTTC
cdr3_aa: CASSQVGQGGNDYGYTF

v_call: TRBV5-4
d_call: .
j_call: TRBJ2-5
clone_size: .
cdr3_nt: TGTGCCAGCACCCGTGGGAGCTATCAAGAGACCCAGTACTTC
cdr3_aa: CASTRGSYQETQYF

v_call: TRBV3-1/TRBV3-2
d_call: .
j_call: TRBJ2-7
clone_size: .
cdr3_nt: TGTGCCAGCAGCAAGCAAACAGGGACCCACGAGCAGTACTTC
cdr3_aa: CASSKQTGTHEQYF

v_call: TRBV4-1
d_call: .
j_call: TRBJ1-1
clone_size: once
cdr3_nt: TGCGCCAGCAGCAACCGGGCCCCCGGGAACACTGAAGCTTTCTTT
cdr3_aa: CASSNRAPGNTEAFF

v_call: TRBV25-1
d_call: .
j_call: TRBJ1-3
clone_size: few
cdr3_nt: TGTGCCAGCAGTGAAGGAGCCTTCCCCGTAGACACCATATATTTT
cdr3_aa: CASSEGAFPVDTIYF

v_call: TRBV9
d_call: TRBD1
j_call: TRBJ1-1
clone_size: once
cdr3_nt: TGTGCCAGCAGCCCCCGCACACAGGGGGACACTGAAGCTTTCTTT
cdr3_aa: CASSPRTQGDTEAFF

v_call: TRBV5-1
d_call: TRBD1
j_call: TRBJ1-2
clone_size: .
cdr3_nt: TGCGCCAGCAGCGTGGGCGGGACAGACCTCTATGGCTACACCTTC
cdr3_aa: CASSVGGTDLYGYTF

v_call: TRBV6-6
d_call: .
j_call: TRBJ1-4
clone_size: few
cdr3_nt: TGTGCCAGCAAGGCAACTAATGAAAAACTGTTTTTT
cdr3_aa: CASKATNEKLFF

v_call: TRBV30
d_call: .
j_call: TRBJ2-7
clone_size: .
cdr3_nt: TGTGCCTGGAGTCCTATTTGGCCCCCCTACGAGCAGTACTTC
cdr3_aa: CAWSPIWPPYEQYF